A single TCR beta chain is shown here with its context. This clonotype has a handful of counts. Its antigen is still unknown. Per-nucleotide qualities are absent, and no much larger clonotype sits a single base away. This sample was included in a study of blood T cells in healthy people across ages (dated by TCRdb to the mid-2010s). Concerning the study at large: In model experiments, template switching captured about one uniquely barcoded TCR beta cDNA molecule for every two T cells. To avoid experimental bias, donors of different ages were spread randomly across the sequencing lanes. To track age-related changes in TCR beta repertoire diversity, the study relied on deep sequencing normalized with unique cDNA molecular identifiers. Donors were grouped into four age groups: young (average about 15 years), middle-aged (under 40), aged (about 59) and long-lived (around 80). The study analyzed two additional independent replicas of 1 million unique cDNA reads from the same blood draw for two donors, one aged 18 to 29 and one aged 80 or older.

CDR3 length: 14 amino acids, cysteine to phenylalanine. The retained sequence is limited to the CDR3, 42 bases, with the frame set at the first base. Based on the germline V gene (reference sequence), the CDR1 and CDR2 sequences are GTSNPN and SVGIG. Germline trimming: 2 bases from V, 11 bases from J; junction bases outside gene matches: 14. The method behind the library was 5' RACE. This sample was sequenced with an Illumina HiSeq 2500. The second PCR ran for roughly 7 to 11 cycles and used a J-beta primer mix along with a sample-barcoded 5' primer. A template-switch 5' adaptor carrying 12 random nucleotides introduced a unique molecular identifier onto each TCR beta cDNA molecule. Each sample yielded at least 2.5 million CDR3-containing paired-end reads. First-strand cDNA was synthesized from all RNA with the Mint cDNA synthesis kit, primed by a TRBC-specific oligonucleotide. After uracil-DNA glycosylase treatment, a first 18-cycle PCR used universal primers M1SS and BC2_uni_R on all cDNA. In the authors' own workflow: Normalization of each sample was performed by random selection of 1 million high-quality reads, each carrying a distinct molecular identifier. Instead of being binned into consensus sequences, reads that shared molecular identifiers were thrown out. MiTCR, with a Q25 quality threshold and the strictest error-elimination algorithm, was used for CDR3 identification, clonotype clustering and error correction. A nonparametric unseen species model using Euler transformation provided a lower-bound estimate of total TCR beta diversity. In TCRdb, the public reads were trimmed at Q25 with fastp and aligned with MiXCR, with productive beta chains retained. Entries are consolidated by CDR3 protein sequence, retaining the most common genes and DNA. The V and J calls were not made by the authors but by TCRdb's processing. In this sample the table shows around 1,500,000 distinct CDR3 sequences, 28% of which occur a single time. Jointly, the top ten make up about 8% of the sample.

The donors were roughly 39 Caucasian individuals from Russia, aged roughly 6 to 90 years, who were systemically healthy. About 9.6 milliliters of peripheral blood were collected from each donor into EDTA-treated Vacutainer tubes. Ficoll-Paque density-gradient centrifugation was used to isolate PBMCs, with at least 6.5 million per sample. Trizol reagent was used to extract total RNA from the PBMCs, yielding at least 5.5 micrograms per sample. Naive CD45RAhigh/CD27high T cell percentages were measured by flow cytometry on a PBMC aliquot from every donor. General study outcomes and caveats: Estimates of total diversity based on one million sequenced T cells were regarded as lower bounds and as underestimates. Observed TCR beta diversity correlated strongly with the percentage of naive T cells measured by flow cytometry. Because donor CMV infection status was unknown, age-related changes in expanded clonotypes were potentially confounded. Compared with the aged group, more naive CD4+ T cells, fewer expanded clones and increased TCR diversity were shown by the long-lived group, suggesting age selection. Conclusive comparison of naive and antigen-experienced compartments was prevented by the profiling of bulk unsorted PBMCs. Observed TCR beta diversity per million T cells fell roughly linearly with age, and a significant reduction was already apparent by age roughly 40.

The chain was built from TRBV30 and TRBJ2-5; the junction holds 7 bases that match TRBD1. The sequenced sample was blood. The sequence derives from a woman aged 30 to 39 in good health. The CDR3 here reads CAWSKQGWEGGQYF. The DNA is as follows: TGTGCCTGGAGTAAACAGGGGTGGGAAGGTGGGCAGTACTTC.